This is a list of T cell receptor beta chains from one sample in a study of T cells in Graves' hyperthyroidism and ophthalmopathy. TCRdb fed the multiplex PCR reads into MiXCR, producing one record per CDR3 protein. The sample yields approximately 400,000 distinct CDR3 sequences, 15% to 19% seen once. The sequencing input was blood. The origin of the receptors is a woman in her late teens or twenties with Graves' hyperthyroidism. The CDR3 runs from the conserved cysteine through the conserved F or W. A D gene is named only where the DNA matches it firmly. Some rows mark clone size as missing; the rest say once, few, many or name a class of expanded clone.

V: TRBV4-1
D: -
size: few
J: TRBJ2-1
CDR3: CASSQPGQKKHNEQFF
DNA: TGCGCCAGCAGCCAACCGGGACAAAAAAAACACAATGAGCAGTTCTTC

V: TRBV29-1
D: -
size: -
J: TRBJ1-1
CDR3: CSVVRAMSSNTEAFF
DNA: TGTAGCGTTGTCAGGGCGATGTCGTCGAACACTGAAGCTTTCTTT

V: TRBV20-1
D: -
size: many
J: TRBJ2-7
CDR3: CSARPTAPRSYEQYF
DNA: TGCAGTGCTCGGCCGACAGCACCGAGGTCCTACGAGCAGTACTTC

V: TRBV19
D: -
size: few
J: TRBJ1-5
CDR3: CASTIYSTGSNQPQHF
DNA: TGTGCCAGTACCATTTATTCAACGGGGAGCAATCAGCCCCAGCATTTT

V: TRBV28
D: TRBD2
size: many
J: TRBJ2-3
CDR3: CASSLTSWGEGLVTQYF
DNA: TGTGCCAGCAGTTTAACGAGCTGGGGGGAGGGCCTTGTTACGCAGTATTTT

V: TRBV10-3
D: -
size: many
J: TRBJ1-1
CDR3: CATVLETGNTEAFF
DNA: TGTGCCACCGTGCTAGAGACAGGGAACACTGAAGCTTTCTTT

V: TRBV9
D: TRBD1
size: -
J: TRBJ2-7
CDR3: CASSVALEQGTYEQYF
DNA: TGTGCCAGCAGCGTAGCTCTGGAACAGGGGACCTACGAGCAGTACTTC

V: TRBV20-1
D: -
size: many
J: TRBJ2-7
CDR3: CSARGSGDYEQYF
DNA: TGCAGTGCTAGAGGTAGCGGAGACTACGAGCAGTACTTC

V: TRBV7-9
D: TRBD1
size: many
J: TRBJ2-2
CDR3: CASSLNRGRPDTGELFF
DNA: TGTGCCAGCAGCTTGAACAGGGGGCGCCCGGACACCGGGGAGCTGTTTTTT

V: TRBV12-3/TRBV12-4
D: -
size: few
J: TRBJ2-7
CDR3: CASRSGTHYEQYF
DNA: TGTGCCAGCAGGTCAGGGACTCACTACGAGCAGTACTTC

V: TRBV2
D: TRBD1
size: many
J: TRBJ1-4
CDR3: CASSDQGAGANEKLFF
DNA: TGTGCCAGCAGTGACCAGGGGGCAGGGGCTAATGAAAAACTGTTTTTT

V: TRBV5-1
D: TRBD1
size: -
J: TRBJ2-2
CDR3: CASSLALDRGNTGELFF
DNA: TGCGCCAGCAGCTTGGCCCTGGACAGGGGGAACACCGGGGAGCTGTTTTTT

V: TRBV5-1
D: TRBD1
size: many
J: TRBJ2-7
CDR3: CASSPTGDEQYF
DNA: TGCGCCAGCAGCCCGACAGGGGACGAGCAGTACTTC

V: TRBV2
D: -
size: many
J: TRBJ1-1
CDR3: CASFQGYTEAFF
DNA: TGTGCCAGCTTCCAGGGGTACACTGAAGCTTTCTTT

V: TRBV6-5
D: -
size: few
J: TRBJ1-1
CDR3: CASSYNIRTNTEAFF
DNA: TGTGCCAGCAGTTATAATATCCGAACGAACACTGAAGCTTTCTTT

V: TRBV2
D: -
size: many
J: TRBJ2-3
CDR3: CASRNFGEADTQYF
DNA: TGTGCCAGCAGGAATTTCGGGGAGGCAGATACGCAGTATTTT

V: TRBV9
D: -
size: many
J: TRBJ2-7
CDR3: CASSVTTGYEQYF
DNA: TGTGCCAGCAGCGTAACCACCGGGTACGAGCAGTACTTC

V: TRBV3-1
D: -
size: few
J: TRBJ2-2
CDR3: CASSQRGELFF
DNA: TGTGCCAGCAGCCAACGGGGGGAGCTGTTTTTT

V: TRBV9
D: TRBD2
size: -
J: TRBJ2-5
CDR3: CASSVALAGGRETQYF
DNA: TGTGCCAGCAGCGTAGCACTAGCGGGAGGGAGAGAGACCCAGTACTTC

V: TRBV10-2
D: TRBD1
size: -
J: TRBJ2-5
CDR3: CASSAPGQGGETQYF
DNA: TGCGCCAGCAGTGCGCCTGGACAGGGAGGCGAGACCCAGTACTTC

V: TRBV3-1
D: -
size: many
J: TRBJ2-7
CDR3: CASSQQTLNYEQYF
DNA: TGTGCCAGCAGCCAACAGACATTAAACTACGAGCAGTACTTC

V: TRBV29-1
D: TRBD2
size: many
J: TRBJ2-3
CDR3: CSVEDGTSGSPGTQYF
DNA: TGCAGCGTTGAAGATGGGACTAGCGGGAGCCCGGGTACGCAGTATTTT

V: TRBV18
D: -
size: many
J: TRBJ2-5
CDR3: CASSPLMTGTLQETQYF
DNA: TGTGCCAGCTCACCACTAATGACCGGGACATTGCAAGAGACCCAGTACTTC

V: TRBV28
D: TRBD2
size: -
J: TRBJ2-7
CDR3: CASSTPRLTSGVPYEQYF
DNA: TGTGCCAGTAGTACCCCTCGGCTGACTAGCGGGGTCCCCTACGAGCAGTACTTC

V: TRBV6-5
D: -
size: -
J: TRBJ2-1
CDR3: CASSYDWGSYNEQFF
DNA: TGTGCCAGCAGTTACGACTGGGGATCCTACAATGAGCAGTTCTTC

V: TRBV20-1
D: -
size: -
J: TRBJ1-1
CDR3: CSTPGGASTEAFF
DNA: TGCAGTACCCCGGGGGGGGCGTCCACTGAAGCTTTCTTT

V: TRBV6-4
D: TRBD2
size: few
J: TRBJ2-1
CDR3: CASSRGTSEYNEQFF
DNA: TGTGCCAGCAGCCGCGGGACTAGCGAGTACAATGAGCAGTTCTTC

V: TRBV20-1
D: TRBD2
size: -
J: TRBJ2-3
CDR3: CSARLRLAGGADTQYF
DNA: TGCAGTGCTCGACTCAGACTAGCGGGGGGCGCAGATACGCAGTATTTT